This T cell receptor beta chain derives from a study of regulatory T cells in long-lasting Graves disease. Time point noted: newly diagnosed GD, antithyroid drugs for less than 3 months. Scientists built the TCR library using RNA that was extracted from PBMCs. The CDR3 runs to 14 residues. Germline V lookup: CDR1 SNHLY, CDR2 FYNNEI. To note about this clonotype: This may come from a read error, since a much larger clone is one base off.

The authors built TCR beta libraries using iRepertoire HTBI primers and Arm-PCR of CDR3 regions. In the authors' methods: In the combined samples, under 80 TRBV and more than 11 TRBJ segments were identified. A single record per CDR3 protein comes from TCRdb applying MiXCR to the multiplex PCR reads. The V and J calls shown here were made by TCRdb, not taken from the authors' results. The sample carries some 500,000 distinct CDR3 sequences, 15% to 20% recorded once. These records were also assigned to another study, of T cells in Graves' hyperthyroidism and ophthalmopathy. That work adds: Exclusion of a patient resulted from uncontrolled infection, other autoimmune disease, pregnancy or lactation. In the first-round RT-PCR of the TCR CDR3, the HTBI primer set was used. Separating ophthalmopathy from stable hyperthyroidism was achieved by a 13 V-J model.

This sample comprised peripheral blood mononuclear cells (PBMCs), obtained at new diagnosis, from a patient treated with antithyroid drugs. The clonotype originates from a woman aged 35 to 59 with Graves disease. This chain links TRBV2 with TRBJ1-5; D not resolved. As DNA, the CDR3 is TGTGCCAGCGGTGAAATTGGGGGCAATCAGCCCCAGCATTTT. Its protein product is CASGEIGGNQPQHF.